This T cell receptor (beta chain) originates from a study of T cells after yellow fever vaccination. The CDR3 length is 13 residues. V dropped 5 bases and J dropped 5 bases, with 13 bases sitting between them. Germline values: CDR1 MNHEY, CDR2 SVGEGT. TCRdb reprocessed the 5' RACE reads via MiXCR and lists one record per CDR3 protein. In the table there are fewer than 450,000 distinct CDR3 sequences, roughly 8.4% of which are singletons. J is TRBJ2-7 and V is TRBV6-2 or TRBV6-3; D may match TRBD1 or TRBD2 (6 bases each). This receptor was taken from a man between 18 and 29 years old who received the YFV17D yellow fever vaccine. The material was PBMCs, obtained 35 to 50 days after the first yellow fever vaccination. The CDR3 loop is CASSRRGVNEQYF. The CDR3 region has the DNA TGTGCCAGCAGTCGAAGGGGGGTAAACGAGCAGTACTTC.